This entry is about one T cell receptor beta chain. This PCR relied on a set of 60 Vbeta primers and 13 Jbeta primers. The protocol was immunoSEQ multiplex PCR, while the TCRdb copy is restricted to in-frame clones and leaves out a portion. The sample yields around 55,000 clones, around 79% seen once. This entry comes from a study of cytomegalovirus exposure and HLA in healthy donors. Germline trimming cut 0 bases from V and 2 bases from J; bases unmatched to any gene: 4. Germline lookup yields CDR1 SGHAT and CDR2 FQNNGV. This CDR3 contains 15 residues. The source material was PBMCs. The chain has TRBV11-2 and TRBJ2-7; TRBD2 agrees at 7 bases. This receptor was identified in a female donor in good health and CMV-seronegative. CDR3 nucleotide sequence: TGTGCCAGCAGCTTAGATCGAGGACTAGCCTACGAGCAGTACTTC. Translating gives CASSLDRGLAYEQYF. The whole variable domain, remainder taken from reference TRBV11-2 and TRBJ2-7, is EAGVAQSPRYKIIEKRQSVAFWCNPISGHATLYWYQQILGQGPKLLIQFQNNGVVDDSQLPKDRFSAERLKGVDSTLKIQPAKLEDSAVYLCASSLDRGLAYEQYFGPGTRLTVT.